This T cell receptor (beta chain) was observed in a study of T-cell reconstitution after alpha-beta-depleted transplantation in children. Unique molecular identifiers were incorporated when the TCRbeta library was constructed. Using its own MiXCR run on the PCR reads, TCRdb lists one record per CDR3 protein. The sample has about 440,000 distinct CDR3 sequences, 43% seen once. General study results and limits: One year after transplant, T-cell counts and diversity came mostly from newly produced T cells.

With regard to this clonotype: Its antigen remains unknown.

The material sequenced was PBMCs, taken before TCRalphabeta/CD19-depleted stem cell transplant. This sequence was found in a girl aged 2-10 years with aplastic anemia, due to receive a stem cell transplant.

CDR3 nucleotides: TGCAGTGCTTCTAGACTAGAAAGGGGCGAGCAGTACTTC. Its protein product is CSASRLERGEQYF. The V and J genes are TRBV20-1 and TRBJ2-7, with D possibly matching TRBD2 (6 bases). Germline assignment: CDR1 DFQATT and CDR2 SNEGSKA (reference sequence). The CDR3 spans 13 residues. The V gene lost 5 bases and the J gene lost 6 bases, with 17 bases spanning the gap.